A selection of T cell receptor beta chains follows, all from one sample in a study of cytomegalovirus exposure and HLA in healthy donors. TCRdb's table, derived via immunoSEQ multiplex PCR, lists solely in-frame clones and lacks some. The data contain around 150,000 clones, about 9.1% of them singletons. Sequencing was performed on PBMCs. The receptors derive from a woman aged 35 to 49 in good health and CMV-seropositive. Each CDR3 is given with its conserved first and last residue. The order of the fields is D gene, clone size, V gene, J gene, CDR3 DNA, CDR3 protein. The D gene is left open where the match is weak. Clone size is given for some rows only: seen once, a few or many times, or a class if the clone is expanded.

TRBD2	.	TRBV5-1	TRBJ2-1	TGCGCCAGCAGCCAATTTTCCGGGACTAGCAATGAGCAGTTCTTC	CASSQFSGTSNEQFF
.	.	TRBV7-9	TRBJ1-5	TGTGCCAGCAGCTCCACAGGGAATCAGCCCCAGCATTTT	CASSSTGNQPQHF
TRBD1	few	TRBV4-3	TRBJ2-1	TGCGCCAGCAGCCAAGGCCGGGACAGGGTCAATGAGCAGTTCTTC	CASSQGRDRVNEQFF
.	.	TRBV6-7	TRBJ1-5	TGTGCCAGCACCCCGGGGAGGGTCTATAGCAATCAGCCCCAGCATTTT	CASTPGRVYSNQPQHF
.	.	TRBV2	TRBJ2-7	TGTGCCAGCAGTGGGGGTCTAGCCCTTTACGAGCAGTACTTC	CASSGGLALYEQYF
TRBD2	few	TRBV29-1	TRBJ2-4	TGCAGCGTTGAAGGGAGATGGAGCGGGGGTAACAAAAACATTCAGTACTTC	CSVEGRWSGGNKNIQYF
.	.	TRBV7-2	TRBJ2-7	TGTGCCAGCAGCGAGAACAGGCAATACGAGCAGTACTTC	CASSENRQYEQYF
TRBD1	.	TRBV10-3	TRBJ2-5	TGTGCCATCAGCCCCCAGGGGGTGGCAGAGACCCAGTACTTC	CAISPQGVAETQYF
.	.	TRBV25-1	TRBJ1-3	TGTGCCAGCAGTCCAGGGGTGCCTGGAAACACCATATATTTT	CASSPGVPGNTIYF
.	few	TRBV19	TRBJ1-2	TGTGCCAGTAGTACCACAGGGAGTCTACCTGGCTACACCTTC	CASSTTGSLPGYTF
.	few	TRBV5-1	TRBJ1-4	TGCGCCAGCAGCTTAGGGGCGGCTAATGAAAAACTGTTTTTT	CASSLGAANEKLFF
.	few	TRBV6-6	TRBJ1-2	TGTGCCAGCAGTTATCTTGAACAGGGAAACGGGGGCTACACCTTC	CASSYLEQGNGGYTF
.	.	TRBV6-1	TRBJ1-5	TGTGCCAGCATTATCGGGGGGCCCTTCGAGCAGCCCCAGCATTTT	CASIIGGPFEQPQHF
.	.	TRBV19	TRBJ1-1	TGTGCCAGTAGTGGGTATCAGGGTGACACTGAAGCTTTCTTT	CASSGYQGDTEAFF
.	few	TRBV5-1	TRBJ2-3	TGCTCCAGCAGCTTTTCCAGCGGTACGCAGTATTTT	CSSSFSSGTQYF
.	.	TRBV18	TRBJ1-4	TGTGCCAGCGAGAGGGCAACTAATGAAAAACTGTTTTTT	CASERATNEKLFF
.	few	TRBV11-2	TRBJ1-1	TGTGCCAGCAGCCCGCCCGAGCGGGGAGGTGAAGCTTTCTTT	CASSPPERGGEAFF
TRBD1	.	TRBV19	TRBJ1-2	TGTGCCAGTAGACGGACAGGGTACTATGGCTACACCTTC	CASRRTGYYGYTF
TRBD1	.	TRBV6-1	TRBJ1-1	TGTGCCAGCAGGGACAGGGCATTCACTGAAGCTTTCTTT	CASRDRAFTEAFF
.	.	TRBV27	TRBJ2-7	TGTGCCAGCAGTCCGTCTCTAGGTCCCTACGAGCAGTACTTC	CASSPSLGPYEQYF
.	.	TRBV5-4	TRBJ2-7	TGTGCCAGCAGCTCGAACAGGGCCTACGAGCAGTACTTC	CASSSNRAYEQYF
.	.	TRBV10-2	TRBJ2-7	TGCGCCAGCAGGGGCCCGGACGAGCAGTACTTC	CASRGPDEQYF
.	.	TRBV6-4	TRBJ1-1	TGTGCCAGCAGAAAAGAGGAGGGCGCGGGCACTGAAGCTTTCTTT	CASRKEEGAGTEAFF
TRBD1	few	TRBV5-1	TRBJ1-3	TGCGCCAACAGCTTGGAGGGACAGTCTGGAAACACCATATATTTT	CANSLEGQSGNTIYF
TRBD1	few	TRBV6-5	TRBJ2-7	TGTGCCAGCAGTTCACAGGGGCTCTACGAGCAGTACTTC	CASSSQGLYEQYF
TRBD1	.	TRBV10-3	TRBJ1-1	TGTGCCATCAGAAGGGACAGAGTGAACACTGAAGCTTTCTTT	CAIRRDRVNTEAFF